This note documents a single T cell receptor beta chain sequence. The antigen remains undetermined. Germline CDR1 is SGHRS and CDR2 is YFSETQ. V lost 0 bases and J lost 0; bases outside the gene matches: 2. The CDR3 has 16 residues. The record originates from a study of T cells in Graves' hyperthyroidism and ophthalmopathy. RNA transcripts served as the template for amplifying TCR beta CDR3 regions. The HTBI set primed first-round TCR CDR3 RT-PCR. Each CDR3 protein gets one entry after TCRdb re-called the multiplex PCR reads with MiXCR. The table lists more than 300,000 distinct CDR3 sequences, approximately 17% of them singletons. Study-wide findings and caveats: Blood also held most thyroid clonotypes expanded beyond 0.001.

The J gene is TRBJ2-3, the V gene TRBV5-1, with 9 bases that match TRBD1. Sequenced input: blood. The sequence came from a woman in her twenties or thirties with Graves' hyperthyroidism that later progressed to Graves' ophthalmopathy. CDR3 sequence reads: CASSLAGQGSTDTQYF. The CDR3 bases are TGCGCCAGCAGCTTGGCGGGACAGGGAAGCACAGATACGCAGTATTTT.